The 5 T cell receptor beta chains below come from one sample, sequenced in a study of T cell responses to AZD1222 COVID-19 vaccine. TCRdb's table, derived via immunoSEQ multiplex PCR, lists solely in-frame clones and lacks some. There are around 140,000 clones in the sample; more than 90% occur only once, and around 1.8% lies in the top ten. The sample in question was peripheral blood, obtained on day 0 of AZD1222 vaccination. These receptors were obtained from an adult in good health.

The rearrangement uses TRBV9 and TRBJ2-5; D uncertain. The germline CDR1 and CDR2 sequences are SGDLS and YYNGEE. The CDR3 runs 17 residues. The V and J ends lost 4 bases and 5 bases respectively, with 24 bases between them. DNA of the CDR3: TGTGCCAGCAGCTCACGCCCTGGGGTGCCGAGGTGGGAGACCCAGTACTTC. Translating it yields CASSSRPGVPRWETQYF.

The chain is built from TRBV5-1 and TRBJ2-2; TRBD2 might be the D (6 bases). Trimming shortened V by 4 bases and J by 4 bases, and 11 bases separated the two germline ends. The germline V gene has CDR1 SGHRS and CDR2 YFSETQ. The CDR3 sequence is 14 residues long. CDR3: CASSTGLLTGELFF. In DNA, the CDR3 is TGCGCCAGCAGCACGGGACTCCTCACCGGGGAGCTGTTTTTT.

V usage is TRBV5-5 and J usage is TRBJ2-4; possible D gene TRBD2, 5 bases. Trimming took 0 bases from V and 5 from J, leaving 6 bases between them. Germline values: CDR1 SGHKS, CDR2 YYEKEE (reference sequence). CDR3 length: 13 residues. The CDR3 bases are TGTGCCAGCAGCTTGGAGGGAGAAAACATTCAGTACTTC. Residues: CASSLEGENIQYF.

The chain links TRBV10-2 to TRBJ2-1, with a possible D match to TRBD2 (5 bases). CDR3 length equals 13 residues. Germline values: CDR1 WSHSY, CDR2 SAAADI. V was pared by 10 bases and J by 0 bases, with 10 bases between. CDR3 sequence: CATSSGSYNEQFF. The CDR3 region has the DNA TGCGCCACCTCAAGCGGCTCCTACAATGAGCAGTTCTTC.

This chain connects TRBV5-6 to TRBJ1-2; D is uncertain. The CDR3 totals 14 residues. Trimming took off 6 bases at V and 3 bases at J, with 15 bases between the two ends. Germline V lookup: CDR1 SGHDT, CDR2 YYEEEE. Here the CDR3 DNA reads TGTGCCAGCACCTTAGGAGCCAACCACTATGGCTACACCTTC. Translated: CASTLGANHYGYTF.